Following are 4 T cell receptor beta chains from one sample sequenced in a study of blood T cells in healthy people across ages. Together with a sample-barcoded 5' primer, a J-beta primer mix was included in a second PCR lasting roughly 7 to 11 cycles. Using its own MiXCR run on the 5' RACE reads, TCRdb lists one record per CDR3 protein. The repertoire holds 1 million or so distinct CDR3 sequences, with 20% to 25% as singletons. These sequences were also reported in another study, on T cells of mothers and their children.

The sequenced sample consisted of blood. The source is a girl aged 2 to 9 in good health.

This clonotype was seen only a few times. The chain carries TRBV27 and TRBJ2-5; 10 bases are shared with TRBD1. This CDR3 has 15 residues. The germline gives CDR1 MNHEY, CDR2 SMNVEV (reference sequence). V shed 6 bases, J shed 5 bases, and the junction held 9 bases outside the gene matches. The DNA of the CDR3 is TGTGCCAGCAGAAAAAGGACAGGGGGGATGGAGACCCAGTACTTC. It specifies CASRKRTGGMETQYF.

The V gene is TRBV11-2, the J gene TRBJ2-2; D gene uncertain. The V gene lost 7 bases and the J gene lost 6 bases, with 18 bases spanning the gap. The CDR3 contains 15 residues. Germline V gene lookup returns CDR1 SGHAT and CDR2 FQNNGV. The CDR3: CASKSQLIRAGELFF. In nucleotides, the CDR3 is TGTGCCAGCAAGAGCCAACTAATTAGGGCCGGGGAGCTGTTTTTT.

The CDR3 DNA follows: TGCGCCAGCAGCGCACAGTCGTACGAGCAGTACTTC. It encodes CASSAQSYEQYF. The V gene is TRBV5-1, the J gene TRBJ2-7; D is unresolved. Germline V gene lookup returns CDR1 SGHRS and CDR2 YFSETQ. With 4 bases removed from V and 4 bases from J, the gap between germline ends came to 9 bases. This CDR3 comprises 12 residues. Using reference TRBV5-1 and TRBJ2-7 for the parts outside the CDR3, the full variable domain is KAGVTQTPRYLIKTRGQQVTLSCSPISGHRSVSWYQQTPGQGLQFLFEYFSETQRNKGNFPGRFSGRQFSNSRSEMNVSTLELGDSALYLCASSAQSYEQYFGPGTRLTVT.

This clonotype came up a few times. The chain employs TRBV2 and TRBJ2-5; D is unresolved. CDR3 length: 13 amino acids. V dropped 9 bases and J dropped 4 bases, with 15 bases sitting between them. Germline CDR1 and CDR2: SNHLY and FYNNEI. The CDR3 loop is CARSRGMVETQYF. CDR3 sequence (DNA): TGTGCCAGGTCCCGAGGAATGGTAGAGACCCAGTACTTC.